This T cell receptor (beta chain) emerged from a study of regulatory T cells in long-lasting Graves disease. Overall study: Antithyroid drug exposure in newly diagnosed Graves' patients had lasted under 3 months.

The CDR3 runs to 16 residues. With V trimmed by 3 bases and J by 4 bases, 6 bases remained unmatched. The germline V gene encodes CDR1 MGHRA and CDR2 YSYEKL. iRepertoire HTBI primers and Arm-PCR of CDR3 regions built TCR beta libraries. MiXCR was run by TCRdb on the multiplex PCR reads, yielding one entry per CDR3 protein. Of hundreds of thousands of distinct CDR3 sequences in the sample, around 15% were seen once. Documented time point: newly diagnosed GD, antithyroid drugs for less than 3 months. Construction of the TCR library relied on RNA isolated from PBMCs. This clonotype was detected ten times or more. Its antigen is not identified. Study-wide points: Sample size, which was small, may have reduced accuracy.

The sample was also linked to a second study, of T cells in Graves' hyperthyroidism and ophthalmopathy. Per that study: TCR CDR3 regions were first amplified by RT-PCR with HTBI primers.

This TCR was sampled from a man younger than 35 with Graves disease. V gene TRBV4-1 combines with J gene TRBJ2-7; 13 nucleotides agree with TRBD2. The sequencing used peripheral blood mononuclear cells (PBMCs), collected at new diagnosis, from a patient treated with antithyroid drugs. CDR3 loop: CASSHRTSGSLYEQYF. Here the CDR3 DNA reads TGCGCCAGCAGCCATCGGACTAGCGGGAGTTTGTACGAGCAGTACTTC.